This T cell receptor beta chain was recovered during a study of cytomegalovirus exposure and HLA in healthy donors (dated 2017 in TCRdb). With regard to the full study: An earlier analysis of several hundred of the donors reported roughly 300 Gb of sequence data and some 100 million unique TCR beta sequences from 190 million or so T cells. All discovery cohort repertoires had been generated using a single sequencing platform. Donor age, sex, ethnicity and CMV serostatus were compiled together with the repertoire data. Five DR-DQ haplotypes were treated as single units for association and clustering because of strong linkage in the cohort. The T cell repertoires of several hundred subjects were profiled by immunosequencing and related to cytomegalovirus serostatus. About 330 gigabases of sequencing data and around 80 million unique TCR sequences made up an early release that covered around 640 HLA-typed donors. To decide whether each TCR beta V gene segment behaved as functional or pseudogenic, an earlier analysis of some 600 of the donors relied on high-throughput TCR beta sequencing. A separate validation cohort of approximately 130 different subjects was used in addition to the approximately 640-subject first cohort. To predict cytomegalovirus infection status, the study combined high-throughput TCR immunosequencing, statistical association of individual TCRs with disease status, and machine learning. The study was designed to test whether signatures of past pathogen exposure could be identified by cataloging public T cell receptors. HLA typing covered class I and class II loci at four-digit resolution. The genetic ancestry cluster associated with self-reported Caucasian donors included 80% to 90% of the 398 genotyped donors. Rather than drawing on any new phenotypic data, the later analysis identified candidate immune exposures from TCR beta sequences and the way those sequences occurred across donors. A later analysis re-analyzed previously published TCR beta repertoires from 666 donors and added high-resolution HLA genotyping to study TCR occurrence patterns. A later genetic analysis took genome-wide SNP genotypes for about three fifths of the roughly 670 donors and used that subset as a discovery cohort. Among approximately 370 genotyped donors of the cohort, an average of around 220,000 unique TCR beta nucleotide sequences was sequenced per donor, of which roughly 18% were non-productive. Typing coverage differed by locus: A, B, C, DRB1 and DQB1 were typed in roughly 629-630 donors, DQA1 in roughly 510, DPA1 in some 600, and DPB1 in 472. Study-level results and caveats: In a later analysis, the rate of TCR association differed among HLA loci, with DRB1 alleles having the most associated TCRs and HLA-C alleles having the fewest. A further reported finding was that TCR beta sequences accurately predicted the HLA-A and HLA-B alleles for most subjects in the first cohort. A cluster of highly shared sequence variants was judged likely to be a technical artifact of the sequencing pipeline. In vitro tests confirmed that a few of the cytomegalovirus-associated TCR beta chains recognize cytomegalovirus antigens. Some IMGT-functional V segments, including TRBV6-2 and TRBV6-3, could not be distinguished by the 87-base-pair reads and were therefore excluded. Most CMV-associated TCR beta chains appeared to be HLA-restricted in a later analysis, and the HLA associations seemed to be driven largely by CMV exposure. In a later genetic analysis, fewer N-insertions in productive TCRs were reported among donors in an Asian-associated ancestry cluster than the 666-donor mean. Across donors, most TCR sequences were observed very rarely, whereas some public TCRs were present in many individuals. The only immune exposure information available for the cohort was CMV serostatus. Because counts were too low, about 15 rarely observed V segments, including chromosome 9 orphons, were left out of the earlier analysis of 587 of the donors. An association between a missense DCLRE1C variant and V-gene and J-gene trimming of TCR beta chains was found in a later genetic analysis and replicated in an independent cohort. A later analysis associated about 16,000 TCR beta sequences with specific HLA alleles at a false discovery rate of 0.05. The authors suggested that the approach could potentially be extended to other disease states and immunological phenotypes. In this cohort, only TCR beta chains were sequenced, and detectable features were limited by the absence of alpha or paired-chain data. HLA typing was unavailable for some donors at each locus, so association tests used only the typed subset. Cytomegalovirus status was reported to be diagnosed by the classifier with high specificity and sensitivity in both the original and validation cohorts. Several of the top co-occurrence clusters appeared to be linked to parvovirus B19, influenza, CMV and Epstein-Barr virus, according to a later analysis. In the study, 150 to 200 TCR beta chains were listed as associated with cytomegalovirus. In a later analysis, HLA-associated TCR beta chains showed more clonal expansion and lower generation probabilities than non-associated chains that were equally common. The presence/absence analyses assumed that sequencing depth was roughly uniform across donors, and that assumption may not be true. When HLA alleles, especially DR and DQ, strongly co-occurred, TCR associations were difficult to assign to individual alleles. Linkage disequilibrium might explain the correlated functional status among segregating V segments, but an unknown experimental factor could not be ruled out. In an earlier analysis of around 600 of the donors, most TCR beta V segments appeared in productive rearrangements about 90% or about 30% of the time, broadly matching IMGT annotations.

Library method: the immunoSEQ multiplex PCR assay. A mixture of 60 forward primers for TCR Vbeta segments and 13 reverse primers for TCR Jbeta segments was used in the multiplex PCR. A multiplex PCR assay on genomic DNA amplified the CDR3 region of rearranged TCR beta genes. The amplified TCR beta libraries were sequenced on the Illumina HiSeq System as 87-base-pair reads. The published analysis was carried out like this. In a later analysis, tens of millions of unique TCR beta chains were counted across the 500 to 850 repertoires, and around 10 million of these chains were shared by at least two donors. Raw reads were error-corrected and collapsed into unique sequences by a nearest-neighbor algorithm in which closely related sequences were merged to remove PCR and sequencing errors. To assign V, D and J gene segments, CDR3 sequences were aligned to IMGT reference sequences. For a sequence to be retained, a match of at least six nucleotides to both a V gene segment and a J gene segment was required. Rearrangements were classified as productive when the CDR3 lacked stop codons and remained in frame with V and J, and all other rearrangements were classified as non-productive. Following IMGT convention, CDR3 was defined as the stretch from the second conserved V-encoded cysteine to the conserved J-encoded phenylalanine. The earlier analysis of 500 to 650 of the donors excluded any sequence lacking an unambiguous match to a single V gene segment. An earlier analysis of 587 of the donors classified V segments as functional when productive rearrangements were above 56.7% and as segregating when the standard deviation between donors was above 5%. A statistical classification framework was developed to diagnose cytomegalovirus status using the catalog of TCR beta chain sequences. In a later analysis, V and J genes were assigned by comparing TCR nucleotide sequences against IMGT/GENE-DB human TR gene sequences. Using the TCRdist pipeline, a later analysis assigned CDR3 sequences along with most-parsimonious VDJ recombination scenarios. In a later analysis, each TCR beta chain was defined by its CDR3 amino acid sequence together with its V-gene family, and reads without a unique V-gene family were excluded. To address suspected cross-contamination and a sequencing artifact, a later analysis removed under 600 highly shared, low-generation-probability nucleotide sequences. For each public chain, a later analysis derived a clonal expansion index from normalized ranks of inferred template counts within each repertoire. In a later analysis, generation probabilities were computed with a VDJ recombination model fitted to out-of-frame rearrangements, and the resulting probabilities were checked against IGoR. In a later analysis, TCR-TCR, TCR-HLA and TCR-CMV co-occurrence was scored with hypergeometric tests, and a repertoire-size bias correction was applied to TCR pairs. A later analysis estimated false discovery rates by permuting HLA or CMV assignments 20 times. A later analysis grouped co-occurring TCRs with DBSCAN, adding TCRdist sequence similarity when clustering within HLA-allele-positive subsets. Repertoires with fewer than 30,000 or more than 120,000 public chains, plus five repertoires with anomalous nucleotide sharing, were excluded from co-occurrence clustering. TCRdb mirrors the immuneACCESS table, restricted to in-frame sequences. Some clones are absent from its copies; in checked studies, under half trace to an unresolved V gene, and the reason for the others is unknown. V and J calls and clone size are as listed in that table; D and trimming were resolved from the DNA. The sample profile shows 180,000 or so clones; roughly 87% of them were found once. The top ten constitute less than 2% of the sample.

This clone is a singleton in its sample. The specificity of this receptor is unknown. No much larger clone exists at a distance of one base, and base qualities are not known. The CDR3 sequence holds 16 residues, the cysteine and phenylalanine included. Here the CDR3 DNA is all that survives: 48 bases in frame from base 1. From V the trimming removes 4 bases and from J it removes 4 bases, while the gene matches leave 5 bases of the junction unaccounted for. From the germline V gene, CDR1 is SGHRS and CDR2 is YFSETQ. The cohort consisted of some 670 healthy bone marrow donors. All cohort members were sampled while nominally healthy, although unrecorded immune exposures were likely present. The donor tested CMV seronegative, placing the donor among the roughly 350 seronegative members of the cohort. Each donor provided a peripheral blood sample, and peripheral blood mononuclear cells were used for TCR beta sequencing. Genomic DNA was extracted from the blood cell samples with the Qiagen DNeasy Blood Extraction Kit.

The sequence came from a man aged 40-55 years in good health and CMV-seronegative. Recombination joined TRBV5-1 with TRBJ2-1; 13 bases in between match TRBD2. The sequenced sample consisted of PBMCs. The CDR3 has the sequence CASSTGLAGAYNEQFF. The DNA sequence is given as TGCGCCAGCAGCACCGGACTAGCGGGGGCTTACAATGAGCAGTTCTTC. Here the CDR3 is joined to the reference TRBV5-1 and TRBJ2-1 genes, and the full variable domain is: KAGVTQTPRYLIKTRGQQVTLSCSPISGHRSVSWYQQTPGQGLQFLFEYFSETQRNKGNFPGRFSGRQFSNSRSEMNVSTLELGDSALYLCASSTGLAGAYNEQFFGPGTRLTVL.